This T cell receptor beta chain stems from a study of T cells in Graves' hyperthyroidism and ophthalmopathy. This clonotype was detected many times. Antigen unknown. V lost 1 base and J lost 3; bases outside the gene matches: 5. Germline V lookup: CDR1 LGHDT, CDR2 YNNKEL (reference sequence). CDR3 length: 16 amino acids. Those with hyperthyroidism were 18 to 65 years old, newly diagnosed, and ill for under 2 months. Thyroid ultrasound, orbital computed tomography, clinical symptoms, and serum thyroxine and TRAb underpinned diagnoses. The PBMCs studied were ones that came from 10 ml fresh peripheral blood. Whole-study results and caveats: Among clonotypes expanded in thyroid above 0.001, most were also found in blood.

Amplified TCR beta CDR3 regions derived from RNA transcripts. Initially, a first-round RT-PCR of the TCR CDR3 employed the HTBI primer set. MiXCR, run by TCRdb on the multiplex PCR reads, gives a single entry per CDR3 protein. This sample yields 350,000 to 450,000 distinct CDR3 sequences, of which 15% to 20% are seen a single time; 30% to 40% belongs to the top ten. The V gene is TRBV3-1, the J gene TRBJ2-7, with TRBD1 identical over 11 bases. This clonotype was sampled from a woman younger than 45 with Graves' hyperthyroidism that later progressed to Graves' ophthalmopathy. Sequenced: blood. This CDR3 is CASSQGSGTGGYEQYF. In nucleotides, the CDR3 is TGTGCCAGCAGCCAAGGATCCGGGACAGGGGGCTACGAGCAGTACTTC.